A single sample gave rise to the 7 T cell receptor beta chains below, sequenced in a study of cytomegalovirus exposure and HLA in healthy donors (dated by TCRdb to about 2017). Library construction relied on the immunoSEQ multiplex PCR assay. A mixture of 60 forward primers for TCR Vbeta segments and 13 reverse primers for TCR Jbeta segments was used in the multiplex PCR. In its TCRdb copy, this immuneACCESS table keeps in-frame sequences only and misses some clones. Where compared with another copy, unresolved V genes explain less than half of these, and the others have no known cause. In all, the sample holds 150,000 to 170,000 clones, and more than 60% of those were seen once. Jointly, the top ten make up under 4.5% of the sample. Sequenced material: PBMCs. Every receptor here comes from a woman aged 40 to 49 in good health and CMV-seronegative.

The V and J genes are TRBV27 and TRBJ2-3, with unresolved D. CDR3 length: 13 amino acids. In germline, CDR1 is MNHEY, CDR2 SMNVEV (reference sequence). The ends were cut back, 4 bases at V and 2 bases at J, with 7 bases in the middle. DNA of the CDR3: TGTGCCAGCAGTTCCCAGTTCACAGATACGCAGTATTTT. Translation: CASSSQFTDTQYF.

V and J are TRBV15 and TRBJ1-5, with 10 bases fitting TRBD1. The CDR3 loop spans 23 amino acids. V dropped 2 bases and J dropped 6; count of bases not matched to a gene: 28. Looked up from germline, CDR1 is LNHNV and CDR2 is YYDKDF (reference sequence). The CDR3 spells CATSRRSTSLETGGTQVGQPQHF. The CDR3 bases are TGTGCCACCAGCAGAAGGTCCACTTCGCTTGAGACAGGGGGCACTCAGGTCGGTCAGCCCCAGCATTTT.

This chain links TRBV11-3 with TRBJ1-1; 8 bases are shared with TRBD1. Germline CDR1 is SGHNT and CDR2 is YENEEA. CDR3 length equals 17 residues. V lost 3 bases to trimming and J lost 4 bases; unmatched junction nucleotides: 13. CDR3 protein: CASSFLRQGAGSTEAFF. Here the CDR3 DNA reads TGTGCCAGCAGCTTTTTGAGGCAGGGGGCCGGGAGCACTGAAGCTTTCTTT.

CDR3 coding DNA: TGTGCCAGTACCTCCGGACAGGGCTACGAGCAGTACTTC. Amino acid sequence: CASTSGQGYEQYF. The V and J genes are TRBV19 and TRBJ2-7; TRBD1 matches at 8 bases. CDR3 size: 13 residues. V dropped 7 bases and J dropped 3; count of bases not matched to a gene: 5. The germline V gene encodes CDR1 LNHDA and CDR2 SQIVND (reference sequence).

This clone occurred a few times. The chain employs TRBV4-2 and TRBJ2-5; a possible D gene is TRBD2 (5 bases). V shed 3 bases and J shed 2 bases, with 13 bases lying between them. CDR1 LGHNA and CDR2 YNFKEQ come from the germline V gene. The CDR3 runs to 15 residues. The CDR3 region is CASSQLAADQETQYF. The CDR3 DNA sequence: TGTGCCAGCAGCCAGCTAGCCGCCGATCAAGAGACCCAGTACTTC.

J is TRBJ2-1 and V is TRBV30, with D possibly TRBD2 on 5 matching bases. The CDR3 is 14 residues long. The germline V gene has CDR1 GTSNPN and CDR2 SVGIG (reference sequence). The V and J ends lost 0 bases and 2 bases respectively, with 8 bases between them. The CDR3 protein is CAWSVTSTYNEQFF. CDR3 bases: TGTGCCTGGAGTGTAACTAGTACCTACAATGAGCAGTTCTTC.

The chain is built from TRBV27 and TRBJ2-5; D perhaps matches TRBD1 (6 bases). CDR1 is MNHEY and CDR2 is SMNVEV in the germline V gene (reference sequence). The CDR3 length is 15 residues. V gave up 5 bases and J gave up 2 bases, with 15 bases separating them. The CDR3 DNA is TGTGCCAGCAGTAACCGGGACACCAGACAAGAGACCCAGTACTTC. Translated: CASSNRDTRQETQYF.